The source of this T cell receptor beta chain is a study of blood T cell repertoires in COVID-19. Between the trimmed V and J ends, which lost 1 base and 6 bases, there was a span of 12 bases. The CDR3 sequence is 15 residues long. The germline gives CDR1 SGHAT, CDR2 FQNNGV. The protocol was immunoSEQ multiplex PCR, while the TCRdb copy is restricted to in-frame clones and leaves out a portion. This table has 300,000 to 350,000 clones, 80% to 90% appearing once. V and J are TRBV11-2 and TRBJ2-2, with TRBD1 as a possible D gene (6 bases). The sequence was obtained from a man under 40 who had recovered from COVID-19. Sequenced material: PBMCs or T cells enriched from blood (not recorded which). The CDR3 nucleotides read TGTGCCAGCAGCTTAGTCCGGACAGTCCCCGGGGAGCTGTTTTTT. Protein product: CASSLVRTVPGELFF.